This T cell receptor (beta chain) derives from a study of cytomegalovirus exposure and HLA in healthy donors (dated by TCRdb to the late 2010s). For context, the study as a whole: According to an earlier analysis of around 600 of the donors, some 170 million T cells yielded 120 million or so unique TCR beta sequences and about 300 Gb of sequence data. Every repertoire in the discovery cohort had been generated on one and the same sequencing platform. The later analysis used no new phenotypic data to find candidate immune exposures, relying instead on TCR beta sequences and their occurrence across donors. A later analysis re-analyzed previously published TCR beta repertoires from roughly 690 donors and added high-resolution HLA genotyping to study TCR occurrence patterns. The study aimed to test whether signatures of past pathogen exposure could be identified by cataloging public T cell receptors. Both class I and class II loci were covered by HLA typing, at four-digit resolution. About 320 gigabases of sequencing data and 78 million or so unique TCR sequences were included in an early release covering over 600 HLA-typed donors. Among the roughly 390 genotyped donors, approximately 81% belonged to the genetic ancestry cluster associated with self-reported Caucasian donors. To predict cytomegalovirus infection status, the study brought together high-throughput TCR immunosequencing, statistical association of individual TCRs with disease status, and machine learning. In a later genetic analysis, genome-wide SNP genotypes for about three fifths of the roughly 670 donors were used, and that subset was treated as a discovery cohort. A few DR-DQ haplotypes were treated as single units for association and clustering because of strong linkage in the cohort. Alongside the repertoire data, information on donor age, sex, ethnicity and CMV serostatus was compiled. The study used immunosequencing to profile the T cell repertoires of several hundred subjects and linked those repertoires to cytomegalovirus serostatus. Besides the first cohort of hundreds of subjects, a separate validation cohort made up of roughly 120 different subjects was used. Typing coverage varied by locus: roughly 629-630 donors for A, B, C, DRB1 and DQB1; roughly 500 for DQA1; 606 for DPA1; 400 to 480 for DPB1. In an earlier analysis of 587 of the donors, high-throughput TCR beta sequencing was used to judge whether each TCR beta V gene segment behaved as functional or pseudogenic. Among several hundred genotyped donors of the cohort, an average of roughly 230,000 unique TCR beta nucleotide sequences was sequenced per donor, of which about 19% were non-productive.

V has 9 bases trimmed and J has 6 bases trimmed; junction bases matching no gene number 8. The CDR3, from cysteine to phenylalanine, totals 13 residues. The only DNA kept is the CDR3, 39 bases in frame from the first base. From the germline V gene (reference sequence), CDR1 is MNHNY and CDR2 is SVGAGI. In total, fewer than 750 healthy bone marrow donors made up the cohort. At the time of sampling, all cohort members were nominally healthy, though unrecorded immune exposures were likely present. The donor tested CMV seronegative, placing the donor among the approximately 360 seronegative members of the cohort. Each donor provided a peripheral blood sample, and peripheral blood mononuclear cells were used for TCR beta sequencing. The Qiagen DNeasy Blood Extraction Kit was used to extract genomic DNA from the blood cell samples. To note about this clone: Its antigen specificity is not known. No base-level quality is on record; no much larger clone is a single base apart.

The library was generated by the immunoSEQ multiplex PCR assay. The multiplex PCR relied on a mix of 60 forward primers for TCR Vbeta segments and 13 reverse primers for TCR Jbeta segments. The CDR3 region of rearranged TCR beta genes was amplified from genomic DNA with a multiplex PCR assay. Amplified TCR beta libraries were sequenced as 87-base-pair reads on the Illumina HiSeq System. Processing in the source paper ran as follows. A later analysis counted approximately 76 million unique TCR beta chains across the 600 to 850 repertoires, and some 11 million of these chains were shared by at least two donors. Raw reads were error-corrected and collapsed into unique sequences with a nearest-neighbor algorithm that merged closely related sequences to remove PCR and sequencing errors. CDR3 sequences were aligned to IMGT reference sequences to assign V, D and J gene segments. For a sequence to be retained, at least a six-nucleotide match to both a V gene segment and a J gene segment was required. Rearrangements were classified as productive when the CDR3 lacked stop codons and remained in frame with V and J, and all other rearrangements were classified as non-productive. CDR3 was defined by IMGT convention, running from the second conserved V-encoded cysteine to the conserved J-encoded phenylalanine. The earlier analysis of about 610 of the donors excluded any sequence lacking an unambiguous match to a single V gene segment. An earlier analysis of several hundred of the donors called V segments functional above 56.7% productive rearrangements and segregating when the between-donor standard deviation exceeded 5%. A statistical classification framework was built for diagnosing cytomegalovirus status from the catalog of TCR beta chain sequences. In a later analysis, V and J genes were assigned by comparing TCR nucleotide sequences against IMGT/GENE-DB human TR gene sequences. Using the TCRdist pipeline, a later analysis assigned CDR3 sequences along with most-parsimonious VDJ recombination scenarios. In a later analysis, each TCR beta chain was defined by its CDR3 amino acid sequence together with its V-gene family, and reads lacking a unique V-gene family were excluded. In a later analysis, 450 to 600 highly shared, low-generation-probability nucleotide sequences were removed to address suspected cross-contamination and a sequencing artifact. In a later analysis, a clonal expansion index for each public chain was calculated from normalized within-repertoire ranks of inferred template counts. A later analysis computed generation probabilities with a VDJ recombination model fitted to out-of-frame rearrangements, and checked the results against IGoR. Hypergeometric tests were used in a later analysis to score TCR-TCR, TCR-HLA and TCR-CMV co-occurrence, with a repertoire-size bias correction applied to the TCR pairs. To estimate false discovery rates, a later analysis permuted the HLA or CMV assignments 20 times. In a later analysis, co-occurring TCRs were grouped using DBSCAN, with TCRdist sequence similarity added in when clustering inside HLA-allele-positive subsets. For co-occurrence clustering, repertoires with fewer than 30,000 or more than 120,000 public chains were excluded, along with 4 to 6 repertoires with anomalous nucleotide sharing. The source is immuneACCESS, and TCRdb retained only in-frame sequences with V and J called. Part of the clones is not carried over; for the studies checked, unresolved V genes explain less than half of this, and the remainder is unexplained. V and J calls and clone size are copied from that table; D and trimming were computed from the DNA. The sample has 180,000 or so clones on record, roughly 80% of them singletons. The ten largest clones represent more than 1.5% of the sample.

What the authors observed across the whole study: Strong co-occurrence of HLA alleles, especially DR and DQ, made assigning TCR associations to individual alleles difficult. Across donors, most TCR sequences were observed very rarely, whereas some public TCRs were present in many individuals. In a later genetic analysis, a missense DCLRE1C variant was associated with V-gene and J-gene trimming of TCR beta chains, and the association was replicated in an independent cohort. Roughly uniform sequencing depth across donors was assumed in presence/absence analyses, although this assumption may not hold. Because counts were too low, 15 to 20 rarely observed V segments, including chromosome 9 orphons, were excluded from the earlier analysis of 587 of the donors. Several of the top co-occurrence clusters appeared to be linked to parvovirus B19, influenza, CMV and Epstein-Barr virus, according to a later analysis. Cytomegalovirus status was reported to be diagnosed by the classifier with high specificity and sensitivity in both the original and validation cohorts. A further reported finding was that TCR beta sequences accurately predicted the HLA-A and HLA-B alleles for most subjects in the first cohort. In this cohort, only TCR beta chains were sequenced, and detectable features were limited by the absence of alpha or paired-chain data. The authors suggested that the approach could potentially be generalized to other disease states and immunological phenotypes. Compared with the roughly 600-donor mean, donors in an Asian-associated ancestry cluster had fewer N-insertions in productive TCRs, according to a later genetic analysis. Because HLA typing was missing for some donors at each locus, association tests included only the typed subset. A few of the identified cytomegalovirus-associated TCR beta chains were confirmed in vitro to be specific for cytomegalovirus antigens. In a later analysis, most CMV-associated TCR beta chains were found to appear HLA-restricted, with HLA associations seemingly driven largely by CMV exposure. The only immune exposure information available for the cohort was CMV serostatus. A later analysis found that TCR association rates varied across HLA loci, with DRB1 alleles showing the most associated TCRs and HLA-C alleles the fewest. Compared with equally common non-associated chains, HLA-associated TCR beta chains in a later analysis were more clonally expanded and had lower generation probabilities. An earlier analysis of approximately 530 of the donors showed that most TCR beta V segments appeared in productive rearrangements either about 87% or about 30% of the time, which broadly matched IMGT annotations. The study listed 164 TCR beta chains as associated with cytomegalovirus. At a false discovery rate of 0.05, a later analysis linked roughly 17,000 TCR beta sequences to specific HLA alleles. Linkage disequilibrium might explain the correlated functional status among segregating V segments, but an unknown experimental factor could not be excluded. A group of highly shared sequence variants was considered likely to be a technical artifact of the sequencing pipeline. Some IMGT-functional V segments, including TRBV6-2 and TRBV6-3, could not be distinguished by the 87-base-pair reads and were therefore excluded.

This sequence originates from a man between 40 and 49 years old in good health and CMV-seronegative. Sequenced sample: PBMCs. Here the chain combines TRBV6-6 and TRBJ2-1; 7 middle bases align to TRBD1. CDR3 loop: CASEKGQPNEQFF. The DNA sequence reads TGTGCCAGTGAAAAGGGACAGCCCAATGAGCAGTTCTTC.